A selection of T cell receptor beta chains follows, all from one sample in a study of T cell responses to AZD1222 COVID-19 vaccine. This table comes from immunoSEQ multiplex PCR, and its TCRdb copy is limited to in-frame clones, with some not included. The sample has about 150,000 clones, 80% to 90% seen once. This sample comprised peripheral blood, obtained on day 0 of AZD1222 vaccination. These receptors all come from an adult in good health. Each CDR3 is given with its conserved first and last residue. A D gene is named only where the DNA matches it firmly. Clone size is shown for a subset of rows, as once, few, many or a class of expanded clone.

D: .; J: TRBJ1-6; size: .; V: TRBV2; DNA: TGTGCCAGCAGAGCGGACAGCTCCTATAATTCACCCCTCCACTTT; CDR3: CASRADSSYNSPLHF
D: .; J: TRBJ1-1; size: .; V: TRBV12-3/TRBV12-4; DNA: TGTGCAACCGGGAGTCTAAGGGGGACTGAAGCTTTCTTT; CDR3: CATGSLRGTEAFF
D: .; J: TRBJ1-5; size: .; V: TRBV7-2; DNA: TGTGCCAGCAGCCCCGCCGGAAATCAGCCCCAGCATTTT; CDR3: CASSPAGNQPQHF
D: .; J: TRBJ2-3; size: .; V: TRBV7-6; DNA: TGTGCCAGCAGCTTACAGGGTTTGGGGCAGCGCACAGATACGCAGTATTTT; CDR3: CASSLQGLGQRTDTQYF
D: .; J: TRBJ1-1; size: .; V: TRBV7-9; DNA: TGTGCCAGCACCCCTCTAAGAACCAACACTGAAGCTTTCTTT; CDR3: CASTPLRTNTEAFF
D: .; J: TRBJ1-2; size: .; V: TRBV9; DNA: TGTGCCAGCAGCGTAGTGGCCGGGGGTTATGGCTACACCTTC; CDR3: CASSVVAGGYGYTF
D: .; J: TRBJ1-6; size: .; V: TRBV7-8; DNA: TGTGCCAGCAGCTTGAGGATTTCAGCGAGCTCCTATAATTCACCCCTCCACTTT; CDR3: CASSLRISASSYNSPLHF
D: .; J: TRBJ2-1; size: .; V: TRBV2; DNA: TGTGCCAGCAGTGAGGGGCGTTTTGATGAGCAGTTCTTC; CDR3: CASSEGRFDEQFF
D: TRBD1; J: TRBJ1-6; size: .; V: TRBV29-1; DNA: TGCAGCGCCGGGGACAGCTCCTATAATTCACCCCTCCACTTT; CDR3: CSAGDSSYNSPLHF
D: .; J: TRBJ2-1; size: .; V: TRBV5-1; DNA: TGCGCCAGCAGTTCGGGCGGAAGCTCCTACAATGAGCAGTTCTTC; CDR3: CASSSGGSSYNEQFF
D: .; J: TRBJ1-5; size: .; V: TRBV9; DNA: TGTGCCAGCAGCAAGGACAGCGCGTTCCAGCCCCAGCATTTT; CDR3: CASSKDSAFQPQHF
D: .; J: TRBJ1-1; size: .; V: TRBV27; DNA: TGTGCCAGCAGTTTTTCTGGGGACACTGAAGCTTTCTTT; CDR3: CASSFSGDTEAFF
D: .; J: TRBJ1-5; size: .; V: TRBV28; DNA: TGTGCCAGCAGTTTAAACTCGCGGCAGGGACCCCAGCATTTT; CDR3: CASSLNSRQGPQHF
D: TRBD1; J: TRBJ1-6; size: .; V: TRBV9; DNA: TGTGCCAGCAGCCTCGGACAGGGGAGCGCCTTTAATTCACCCCTCCACTTT; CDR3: CASSLGQGSAFNSPLHF
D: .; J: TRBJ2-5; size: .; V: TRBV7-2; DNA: TGTGCCAGCAGCTTAGAGACAGGACGGTGGGAGACCCAGTACTTC; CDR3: CASSLETGRWETQYF
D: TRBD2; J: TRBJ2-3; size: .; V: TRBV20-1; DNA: TGCAGTGCTAGTAGGACTAGCGGGGCAGATACGCAGTATTTT; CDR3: CSASRTSGADTQYF
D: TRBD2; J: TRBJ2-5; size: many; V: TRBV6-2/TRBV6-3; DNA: TGTGCCAGCAGCTCCACTAGCGGGGGGCCAGAGACCCAGTACTTC; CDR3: CASSSTSGGPETQYF
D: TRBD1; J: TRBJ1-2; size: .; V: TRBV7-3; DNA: TGTGCCAGCAGGAATCGGGACAGAAGTGATGGCTACACCTTC; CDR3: CASRNRDRSDGYTF
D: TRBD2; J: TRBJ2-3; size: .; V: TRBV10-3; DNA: TGTGCCATCAGTGGGACCCGACTAGCGGGGGGGTCTAGCACAGATACGCAGTATTTT; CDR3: CAISGTRLAGGSSTDTQYF
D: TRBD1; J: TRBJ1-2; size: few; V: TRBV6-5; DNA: TGTGCCAGCAGTTACGAACAGGGGGCGAAAGGCTACACCTTC; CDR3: CASSYEQGAKGYTF
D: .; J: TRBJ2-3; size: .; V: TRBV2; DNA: TGTGCCAGCAGAATTAGGGGGAACCAGGCAGATACGCAGTATTTT; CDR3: CASRIRGNQADTQYF
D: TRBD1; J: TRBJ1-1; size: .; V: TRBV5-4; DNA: TGTGCCAGCAGCTTCCCTCGGCAGGGGGGCACTGAAGCTTTCTTT; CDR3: CASSFPRQGGTEAFF
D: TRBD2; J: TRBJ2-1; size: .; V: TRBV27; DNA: TGTGCCAGCAGTTCTGGACTAGCGGGAGTAAGGGAGCAGTTCTTC; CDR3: CASSSGLAGVREQFF
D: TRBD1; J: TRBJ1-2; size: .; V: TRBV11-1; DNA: TGTGCCAGCAGCATTGGACAGGGGGAAGCCTATGGCTACACCTTC; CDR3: CASSIGQGEAYGYTF
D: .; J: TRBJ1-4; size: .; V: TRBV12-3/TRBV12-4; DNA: TGTGCCAGCAGTTTCCAGGGAACGGAAAAACTGTTTTTT; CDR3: CASSFQGTEKLFF
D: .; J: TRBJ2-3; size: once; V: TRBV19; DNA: TGTGCCAGTAGTATAACAGGGATCACAGATACGCAGTATTTT; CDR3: CASSITGITDTQYF
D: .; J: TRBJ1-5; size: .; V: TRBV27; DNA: TGTGCCAGCAGTTCGGGGGACAATCAGCCCCAGCATTTT; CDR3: CASSSGDNQPQHF
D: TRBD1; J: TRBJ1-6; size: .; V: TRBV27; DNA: TGTGCCAGCAGAGCCGAGGACAGGGGTAGTTCACCCCTCCACTTT; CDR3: CASRAEDRGSSPLHF
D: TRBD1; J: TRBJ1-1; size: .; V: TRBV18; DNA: TGTGCCAGCTCACCACCGAGGTCGGGACAGAAGAACACTGAAGCTTTCTTT; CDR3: CASSPPRSGQKNTEAFF
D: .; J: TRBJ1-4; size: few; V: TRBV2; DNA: TGTGCCAGCAACGCCGTCAGGACTCGTTCAACTAATGAAAAACTGTTTTTT; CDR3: CASNAVRTRSTNEKLFF
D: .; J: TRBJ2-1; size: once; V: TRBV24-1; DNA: TGTGCCACCAGGGAAAATGACTCCAATGAGCAGTTCTTC; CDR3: CATRENDSNEQFF
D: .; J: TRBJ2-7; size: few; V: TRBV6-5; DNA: TGTGCCAGCAGTTATTTTGTACAGGGCTACTACGAGCAGTACTTC; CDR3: CASSYFVQGYYEQYF
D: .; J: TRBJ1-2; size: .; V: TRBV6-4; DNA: TGTGCCAGCAGTGACAGGGGTAGCTACACCTTC; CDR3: CASSDRGSYTF
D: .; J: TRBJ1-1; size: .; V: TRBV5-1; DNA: TGCGCCAGCAGCTTGGGCCGACAGCGCATGAACACTGAAGCTTTCTTT; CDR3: CASSLGRQRMNTEAFF
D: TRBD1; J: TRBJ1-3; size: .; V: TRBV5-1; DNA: TGCGCCAGCAGCCCAGCCGGGACAGGGTTTGGAAACACCATATATTTT; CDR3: CASSPAGTGFGNTIYF
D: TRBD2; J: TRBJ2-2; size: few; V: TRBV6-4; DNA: TGTGCCAGCAGTGACGGGGGGGACACCGGGGAGCTGTTTTTT; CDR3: CASSDGGDTGELFF
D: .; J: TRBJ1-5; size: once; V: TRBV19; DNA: TGTGCCAGTAGTCCCCCCAGCGGGCAGGTTTGGTGGCAGCCCCAGCATTTT; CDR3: CASSPPSGQVWWQPQHF
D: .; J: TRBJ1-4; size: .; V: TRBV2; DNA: TGTGCCAGCAGTGGTACGACAGGACCTAATGAAAAACTGTTTTTT; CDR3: CASSGTTGPNEKLFF
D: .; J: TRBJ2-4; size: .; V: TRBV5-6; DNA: TGTGCCAGCAGCTTGGTTGGAGGAGCCAAAAACATTCAGTACTTC; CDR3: CASSLVGGAKNIQYF
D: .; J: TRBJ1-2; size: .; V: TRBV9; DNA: TGTGCCAGCAGCCCCGCCGGTCGGGAGTATGGCTACACCTTC; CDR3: CASSPAGREYGYTF
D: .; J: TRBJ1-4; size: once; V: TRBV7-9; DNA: TGTGCCAGCAGCAAGGACGAGGTCTCTGAAAAACTGTTTTTT; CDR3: CASSKDEVSEKLFF